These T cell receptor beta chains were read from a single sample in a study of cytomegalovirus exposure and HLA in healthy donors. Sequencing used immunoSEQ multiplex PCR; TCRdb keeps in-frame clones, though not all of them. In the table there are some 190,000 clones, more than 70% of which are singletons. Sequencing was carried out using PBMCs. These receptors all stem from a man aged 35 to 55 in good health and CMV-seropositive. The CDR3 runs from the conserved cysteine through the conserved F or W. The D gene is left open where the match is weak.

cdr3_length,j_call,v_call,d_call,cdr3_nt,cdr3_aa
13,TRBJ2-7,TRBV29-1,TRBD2,TGCAGCGTAAGACTAGCGGGCACCTACGAGCAGTACTTC,CSVRLAGTYEQYF
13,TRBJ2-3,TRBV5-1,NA,TGCGCCAGCAGCTCCACAGTCACAGATACGCAGTATTTT,CASSSTVTDTQYF
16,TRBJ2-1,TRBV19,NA,TGTGCCAGTAGCGGGATGCGGCCTAACTCCTACAATGAGCAGTTCTTC,CASSGMRPNSYNEQFF
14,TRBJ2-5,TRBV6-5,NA,TGTGCCAGCAGGACGGGGGGCGGGAGAGAGACCCAGTACTTC,CASRTGGGRETQYF
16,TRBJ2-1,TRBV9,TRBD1,TGTGCCAGCAGCGTCGGCGGACAGGTAGGCAACAATGAGCAGTTCTTC,CASSVGGQVGNNEQFF
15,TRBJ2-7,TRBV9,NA,TGTGCCAGCAGCCCTCGCCGGGACACGGCCTACGAGCAGTACTTC,CASSPRRDTAYEQYF
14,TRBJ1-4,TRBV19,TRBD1,TGTGCCAGTAGTGACAGGGGTGGTAATGAAAAACTGTTTTTT,CASSDRGGNEKLFF
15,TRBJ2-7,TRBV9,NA,TGTGCCAGCAGCTCCTCCGGGACTGCCGGGGACGAGCAGTACTTC,CASSSSGTAGDEQYF
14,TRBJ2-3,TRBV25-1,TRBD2,TGTGCCAGCAGTGACCGGGCGGGAGGGCTAGAGCAGTATTTT,CASSDRAGGLEQYF
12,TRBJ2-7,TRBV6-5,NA,TGTGCCAGCCAAGGGGGATTCTACGAGCAGTACTTC,CASQGGFYEQYF
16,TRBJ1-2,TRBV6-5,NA,TGTGCCAGCAGTTACGCGCGCGACGACCTGCGGAATGGCTACACCTTC,CASSYARDDLRNGYTF
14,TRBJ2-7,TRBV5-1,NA,TGCGCCAGCAGCTTGTGGAGTAGCTCCTACGAGCAGTACTTC,CASSLWSSSYEQYF
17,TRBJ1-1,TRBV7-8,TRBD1,TGTGCCAGCAGCTTAGCCCTTCGACAGGGGGCATACACTGAAGCTTTCTTT,CASSLALRQGAYTEAFF
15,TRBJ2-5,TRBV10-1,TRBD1,TGCGCCAGCAGTGAGCGGACAGGGGGGTATGAGACCCAGTACTTC,CASSERTGGYETQYF
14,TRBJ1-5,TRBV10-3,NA,TGTGCCATCAGTGAGTCGAAAGGGGCCAGGCGCCAGCATTTT,CAISESKGARRQHF
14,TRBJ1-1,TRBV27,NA,TGTGCCAGCGGGCTGACAGGTTCGAACACTGAAGCTTTCTTT,CASGLTGSNTEAFF